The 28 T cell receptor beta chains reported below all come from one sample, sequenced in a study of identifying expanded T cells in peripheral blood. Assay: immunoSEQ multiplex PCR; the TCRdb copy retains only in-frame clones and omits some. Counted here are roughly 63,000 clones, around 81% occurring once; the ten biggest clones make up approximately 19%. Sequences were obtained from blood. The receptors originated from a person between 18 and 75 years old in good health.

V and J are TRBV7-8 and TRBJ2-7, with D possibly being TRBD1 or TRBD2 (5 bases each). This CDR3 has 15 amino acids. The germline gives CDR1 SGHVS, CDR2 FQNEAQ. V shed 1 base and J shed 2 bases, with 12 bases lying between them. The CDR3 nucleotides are TGTGCCAGCAGCTTAGGAGGGACCACACCCTACGAGCAGTACGTC. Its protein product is CASSLGGTTPYEQYV.

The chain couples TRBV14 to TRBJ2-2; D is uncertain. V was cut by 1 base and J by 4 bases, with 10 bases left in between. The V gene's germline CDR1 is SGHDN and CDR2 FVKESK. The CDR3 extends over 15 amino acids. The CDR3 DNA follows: TGTGCCAGCAGCCAAGTTAGAATAGGCACCGGGGAGCTGTTTTTT. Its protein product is CASSQVRIGTGELFF.

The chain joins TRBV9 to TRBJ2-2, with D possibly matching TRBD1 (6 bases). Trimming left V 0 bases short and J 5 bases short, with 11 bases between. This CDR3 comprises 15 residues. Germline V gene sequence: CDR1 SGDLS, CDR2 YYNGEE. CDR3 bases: TGTGCCAGCAGCGTAGACAGGGTAGGAACCGGGGAGCTGTTTTTT. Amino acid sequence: CASSVDRVGTGELFF.

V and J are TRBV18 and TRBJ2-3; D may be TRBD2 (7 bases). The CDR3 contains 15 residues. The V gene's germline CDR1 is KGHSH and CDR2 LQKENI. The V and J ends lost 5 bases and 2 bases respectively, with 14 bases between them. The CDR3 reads CASSSSGGLTDTQYF. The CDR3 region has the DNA TGTGCCAGCTCATCGTCGGGGGGCCTCACAGATACGCAGTATTTT.

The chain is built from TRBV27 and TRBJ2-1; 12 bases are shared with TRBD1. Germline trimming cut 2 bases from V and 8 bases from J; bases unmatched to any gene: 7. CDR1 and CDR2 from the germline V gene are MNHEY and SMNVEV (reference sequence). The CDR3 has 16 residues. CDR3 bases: TGTGCCAGCAGTTTAACCGGGACAGGGGGCAACTATGAGCAGTTCTTC. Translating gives CASSLTGTGGNYEQFF.

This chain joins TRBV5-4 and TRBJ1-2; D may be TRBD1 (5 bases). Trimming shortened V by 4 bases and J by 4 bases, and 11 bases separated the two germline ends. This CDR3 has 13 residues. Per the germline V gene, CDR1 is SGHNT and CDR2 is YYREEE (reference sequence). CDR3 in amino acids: CASSTGGSYGYTF. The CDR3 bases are TGTGCCAGCAGCACTGGGGGGAGCTATGGCTACACCTTC.

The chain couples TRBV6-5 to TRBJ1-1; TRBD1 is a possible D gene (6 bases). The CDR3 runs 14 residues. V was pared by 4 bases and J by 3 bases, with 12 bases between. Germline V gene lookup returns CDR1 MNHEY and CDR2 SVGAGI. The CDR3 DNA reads TGTGCCAGCAGTTGGGGGGCGAGCTACACTGAAGCTTTCTTT. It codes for CASSWGASYTEAFF.

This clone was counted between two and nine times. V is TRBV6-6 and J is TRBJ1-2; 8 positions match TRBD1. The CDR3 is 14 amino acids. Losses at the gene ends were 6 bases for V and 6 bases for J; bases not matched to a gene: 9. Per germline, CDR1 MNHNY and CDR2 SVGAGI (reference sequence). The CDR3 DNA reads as TGTGCCAGCAGCGATTACAGGGGGGGCCATGGCTACACCTTC. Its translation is CASSDYRGGHGYTF.

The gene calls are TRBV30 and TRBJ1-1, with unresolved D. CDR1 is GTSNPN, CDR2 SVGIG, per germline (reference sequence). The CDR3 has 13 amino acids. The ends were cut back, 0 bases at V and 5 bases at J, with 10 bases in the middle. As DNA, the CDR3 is TGTGCCTGGAGTGTCGGAGGGAGGACTGAAGCTTTCTTT. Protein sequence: CAWSVGGRTEAFF.

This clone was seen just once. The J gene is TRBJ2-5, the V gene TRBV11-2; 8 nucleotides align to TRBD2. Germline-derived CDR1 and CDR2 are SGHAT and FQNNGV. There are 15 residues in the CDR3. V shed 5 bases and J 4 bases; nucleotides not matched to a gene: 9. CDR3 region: CASSDSGNYSETQYF. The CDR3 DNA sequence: TGTGCCAGCAGCGATAGCGGGAACTACTCAGAGACCCAGTACTTC.

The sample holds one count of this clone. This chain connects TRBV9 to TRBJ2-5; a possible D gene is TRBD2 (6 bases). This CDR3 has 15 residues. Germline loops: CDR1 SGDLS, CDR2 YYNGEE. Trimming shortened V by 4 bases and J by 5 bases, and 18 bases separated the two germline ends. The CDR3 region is CASSPLAGRGETQYF. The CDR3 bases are TGTGCCAGCAGCCCTTTGGCGGGGCGAGGGGAGACCCAGTACTTC. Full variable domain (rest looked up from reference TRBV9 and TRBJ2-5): DSGVTQTPKHLITATGQRVTLRCSPRSGDLSVYWYQQSLDQGLQFLIQYYNGEERAKGNILERFSAQQFPDLHSELNLSSLELGDSALYFCASSPLAGRGETQYFGPGTRLLVL.

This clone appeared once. The CDR3 protein is CAGRSGRADTDTQYF. The CDR3, as DNA: TGTGCCGGTCGTAGCGGGAGGGCCGACACAGATACGCAGTATTTT. The rearrangement links TRBV7-8 to TRBJ2-3; 11 nucleotides align to TRBD2. Germline trimming cut 11 bases from V and 2 bases from J; bases unmatched to any gene: 9. Germline CDR1 reads SGHVS; CDR2 reads FQNEAQ. The CDR3 runs 15 residues.

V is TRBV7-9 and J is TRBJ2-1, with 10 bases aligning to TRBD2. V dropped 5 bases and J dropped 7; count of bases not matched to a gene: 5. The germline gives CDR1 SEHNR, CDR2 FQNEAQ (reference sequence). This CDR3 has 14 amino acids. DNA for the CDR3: TGTGCCAGCAGCCCACGGACTAGCGGAAATGAGCAGTTCTTC. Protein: CASSPRTSGNEQFF.

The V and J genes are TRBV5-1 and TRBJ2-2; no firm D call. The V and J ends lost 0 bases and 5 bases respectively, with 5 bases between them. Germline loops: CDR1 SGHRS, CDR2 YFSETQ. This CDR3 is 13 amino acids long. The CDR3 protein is CASSLGGTGELFF. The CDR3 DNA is TGCGCCAGCAGCTTGGGTGGAACCGGGGAGCTGTTTTTT. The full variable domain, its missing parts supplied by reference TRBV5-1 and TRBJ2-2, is KAGVTQTPRYLIKTRGQQVTLSCSPISGHRSVSWYQQTPGQGLQFLFEYFSETQRNKGNFPGRFSGRQFSNSRSEMNVSTLELGDSALYLCASSLGGTGELFFGEGSRLTVL.

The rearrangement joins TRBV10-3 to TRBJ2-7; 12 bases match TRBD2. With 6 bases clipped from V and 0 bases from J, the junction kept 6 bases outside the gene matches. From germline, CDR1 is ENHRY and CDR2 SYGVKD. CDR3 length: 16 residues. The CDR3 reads CAIRASGGEDSYEQYV. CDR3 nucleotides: TGTGCCATCAGAGCTAGCGGGGGGGAAGACTCCTACGAGCAGTACGTC.

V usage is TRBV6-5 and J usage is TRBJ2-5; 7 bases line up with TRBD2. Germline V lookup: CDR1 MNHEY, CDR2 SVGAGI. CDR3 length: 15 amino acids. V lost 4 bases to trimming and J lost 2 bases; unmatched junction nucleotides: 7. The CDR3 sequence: CASSFFPSGQETQYF. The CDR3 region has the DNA TGTGCCAGCAGTTTCTTCCCTAGCGGACAAGAGACCCAGTACTTC.

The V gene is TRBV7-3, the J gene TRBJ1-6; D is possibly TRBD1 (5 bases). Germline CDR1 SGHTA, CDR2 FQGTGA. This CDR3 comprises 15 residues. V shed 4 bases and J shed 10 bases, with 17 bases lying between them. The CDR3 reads CASSWEHGPGSPLHF. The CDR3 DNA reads TGTGCCAGCAGCTGGGAACACGGACCAGGGTCACCCCTCCACTTT.

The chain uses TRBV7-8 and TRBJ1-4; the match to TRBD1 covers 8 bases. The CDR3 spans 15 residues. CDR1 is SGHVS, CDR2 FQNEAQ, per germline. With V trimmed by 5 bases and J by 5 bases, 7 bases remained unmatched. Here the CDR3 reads CASSPGQGRNEKLFF. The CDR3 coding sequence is TGTGCCAGCAGCCCCGGACAGGGCCGAAATGAAAAACTGTTTTTT.

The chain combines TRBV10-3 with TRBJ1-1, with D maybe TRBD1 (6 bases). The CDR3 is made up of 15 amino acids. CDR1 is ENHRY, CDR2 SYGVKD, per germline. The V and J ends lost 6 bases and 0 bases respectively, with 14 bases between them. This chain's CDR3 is CAIRSGVAMNTEAFF. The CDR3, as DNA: TGTGCCATCAGGTCAGGGGTAGCCATGAACACTGAAGCTTTCTTT.

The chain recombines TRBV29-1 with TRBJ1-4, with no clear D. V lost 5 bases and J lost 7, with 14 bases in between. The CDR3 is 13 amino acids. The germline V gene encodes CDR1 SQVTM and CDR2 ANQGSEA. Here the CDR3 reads CSVLAVRGEKLFF. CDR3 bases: TGCAGCGTTTTAGCCGTACGGGGTGAAAAACTGTTTTTT.

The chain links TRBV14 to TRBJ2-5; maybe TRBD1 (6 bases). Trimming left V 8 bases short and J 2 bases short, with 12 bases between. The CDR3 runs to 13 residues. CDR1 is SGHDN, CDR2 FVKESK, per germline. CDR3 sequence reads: CASRMRGQETQYF. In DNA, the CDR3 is TGTGCCAGCCGGATGAGGGGGCAAGAGACCCAGTACTTC.

The CDR3 sequence is CAVDRGGNTEAFF. Here the CDR3 DNA reads TGTGCCGTGGACAGGGGAGGGAACACTGAAGCTTTCTTT. The chain employs TRBV6-1 and TRBJ1-1; TRBD1 agrees at 9 bases. This CDR3 is 13 amino acids long. CDR1 is MNHNS and CDR2 is SASEGT in the germline V gene. The J segment lost 1 base and the V segment lost 11 bases, leaving 5 bases of the junction unmatched.

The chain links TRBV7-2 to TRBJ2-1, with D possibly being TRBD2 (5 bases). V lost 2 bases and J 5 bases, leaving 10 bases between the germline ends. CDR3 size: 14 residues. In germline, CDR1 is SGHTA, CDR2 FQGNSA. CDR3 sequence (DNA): TGTGCCAGCAGCTTACCTAGCCTCCACAATGAGCAGTTCTTC. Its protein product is CASSLPSLHNEQFF.

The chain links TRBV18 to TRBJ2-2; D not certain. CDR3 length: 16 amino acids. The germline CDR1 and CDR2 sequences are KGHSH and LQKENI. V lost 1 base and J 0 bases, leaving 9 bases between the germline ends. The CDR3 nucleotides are TGTGCCAGCTCACCACTCACAGTAACGAACACCGGGGAGCTGTTTTTT. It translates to CASSPLTVTNTGELFF.

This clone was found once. The CDR3 spells CASSSGQYNTEAFF. The CDR3 region has the DNA TGTGCCAGCAGTTCGGGACAGTACAACACTGAAGCTTTCTTT. J is TRBJ1-1 and V is TRBV6-5; 7 positions agree with TRBD1. The CDR3 consists of 14 residues. V trimming: 4 bases; J trimming: 2 bases; junction bases outside the gene matches: 4. Germline CDR1 MNHEY, CDR2 SVGAGI.

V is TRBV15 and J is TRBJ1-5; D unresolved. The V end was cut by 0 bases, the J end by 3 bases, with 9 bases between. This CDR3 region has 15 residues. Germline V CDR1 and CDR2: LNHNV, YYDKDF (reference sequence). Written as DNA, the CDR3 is TGTGCCACCAGCAGAGATTTGAGTCACAATCAGCCCCAGCATTTT. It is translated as CATSRDLSHNQPQHF.

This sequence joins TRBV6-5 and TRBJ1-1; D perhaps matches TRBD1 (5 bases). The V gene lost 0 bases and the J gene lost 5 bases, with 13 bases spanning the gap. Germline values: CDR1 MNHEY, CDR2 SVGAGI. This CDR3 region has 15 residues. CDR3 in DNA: TGTGCCAGCAGTTACTCGACTGGGGGGTGGACTGAAGCTTTCTTT. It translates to CASSYSTGGWTEAFF.

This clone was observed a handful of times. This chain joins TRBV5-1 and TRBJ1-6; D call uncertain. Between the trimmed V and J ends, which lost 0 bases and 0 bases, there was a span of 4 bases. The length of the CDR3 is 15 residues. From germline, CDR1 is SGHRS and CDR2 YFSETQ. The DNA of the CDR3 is TGCGCCAGCAGCTTGGGGGGCTCCTATAATTCACCCCTCCACTTT. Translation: CASSLGGSYNSPLHF.